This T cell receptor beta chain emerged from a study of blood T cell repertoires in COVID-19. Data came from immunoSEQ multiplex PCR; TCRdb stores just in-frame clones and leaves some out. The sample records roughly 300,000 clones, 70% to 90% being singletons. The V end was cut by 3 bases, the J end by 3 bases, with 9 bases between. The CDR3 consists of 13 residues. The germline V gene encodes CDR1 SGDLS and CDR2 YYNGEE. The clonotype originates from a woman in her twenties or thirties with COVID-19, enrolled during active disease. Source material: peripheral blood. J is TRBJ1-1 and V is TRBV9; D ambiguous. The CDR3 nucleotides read TGTGCCAGCAGCGCCTCGGGGTACACTGAAGCTTTCTTT. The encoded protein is CASSASGYTEAFF.